The source of this T cell receptor beta chain is a study of T cell responses to AZD1222 COVID-19 vaccine. About this clone: Its target is not known.

Sequencing used immunoSEQ multiplex PCR; TCRdb keeps in-frame clones, though not all of them. The data show 100,000 to 150,000 clones, with approximately 85% seen just once and just under 4.5% held by the top ten. Trimming left V 5 bases short and J 5 bases short, with 15 bases between. Germline CDR1 MNHEY, CDR2 SMNVEV (reference sequence). The CDR3 is 15 amino acids. Study findings and constraints: Reports say nearly half of spike-specific TCRs go after unmutated variant regions. None of the repertoires were sampled until the peak T cell response had passed. The donor cohort was predominantly white British with a female majority, and clonal diversity may have been underestimated. Among AZD1222 vaccinees, only six were seropositive at baseline.

The V and J genes are TRBV27 and TRBJ1-4; D is perhaps TRBD1 (6 bases). This sample comprised peripheral blood, obtained 28 days after the second AZD1222 dose. This receptor was obtained from an adult who received the AZD1222 COVID-19 vaccine. The CDR3 DNA sequence: TGTGCCAGCAGTACGGCACAGGGAGGAAATGAAAAACTGTTTTTT. It is translated as CASSTAQGGNEKLFF.